This T cell receptor (beta chain) derives from a study of T cell repertoires in cytomegalovirus infection. Study at large: Alongside well-studied HLA-B-restricted CMV epitopes, recently identified HLA-C-restricted CMV epitopes were also used. CMV infection plus the matching HLA type was flagged by public TCR beta signatures. The study, taken as a whole, reports: Clonotypes of TCR beta that were HLA-C-restricted and CMV-specific dominated the ex vivo response. The cumulative frequency of public TCR beta families identified carriers of CMV plus the relevant HLA.

TCRdb ran MiXCR on the reads and lists one entry per CDR3 protein. The sample carries hundreds of thousands of distinct CDR3 sequences, 42% recorded once. The CDR3 loop spans 14 amino acids. Deletions cut 2 bases from V and 0 bases from J, with 8 bases between. Germline values: CDR1 WNHNN, CDR2 SYGVQD (reference sequence). This clonotype was seen only a few times. Its target is unknown. This sequence was found in a human donor in good health (CMV status not recorded). Some clones in this sample may be carry-over from other donors' samples. The chain has TRBV10-1 and TRBJ2-7; maybe TRBD1 (6 bases). Sequences were derived from cultured PBMCs, sampled from culture after CMV antigen stimulation. This chain's CDR3 is CASSENRDSYEQYF. As DNA, the CDR3 is TGCGCCAGCAGTGAGAACAGGGACTCCTACGAGCAGTACTTC.